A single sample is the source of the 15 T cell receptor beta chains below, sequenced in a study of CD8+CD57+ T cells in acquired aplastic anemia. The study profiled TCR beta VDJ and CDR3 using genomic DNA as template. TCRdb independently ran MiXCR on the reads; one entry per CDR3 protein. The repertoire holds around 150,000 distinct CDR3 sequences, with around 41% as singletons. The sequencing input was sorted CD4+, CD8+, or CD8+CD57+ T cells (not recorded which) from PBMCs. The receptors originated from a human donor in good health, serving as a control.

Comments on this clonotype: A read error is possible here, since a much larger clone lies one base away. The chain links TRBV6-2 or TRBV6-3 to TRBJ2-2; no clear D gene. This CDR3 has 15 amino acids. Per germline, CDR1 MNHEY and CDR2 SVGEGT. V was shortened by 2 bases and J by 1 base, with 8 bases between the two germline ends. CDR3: CASSYVRVNTGELFF. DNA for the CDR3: TGTGCCAGCAGTTACGTACGAGTGAACACCGGGGAGCTGTTTTTT.

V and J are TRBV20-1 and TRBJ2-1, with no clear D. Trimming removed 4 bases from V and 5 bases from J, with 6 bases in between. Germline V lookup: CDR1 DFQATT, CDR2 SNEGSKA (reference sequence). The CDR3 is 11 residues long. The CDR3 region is CSATVDNEQFF. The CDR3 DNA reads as TGCAGTGCTACAGTCGACAATGAGCAGTTCTTC.

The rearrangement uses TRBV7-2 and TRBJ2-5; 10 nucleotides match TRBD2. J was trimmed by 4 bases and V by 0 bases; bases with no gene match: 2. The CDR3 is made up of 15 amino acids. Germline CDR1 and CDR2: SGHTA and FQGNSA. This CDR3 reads CASSLAPSGRETQYF. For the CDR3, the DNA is TGTGCCAGCAGCTTAGCCCCTAGCGGGAGAGAGACCCAGTACTTC.

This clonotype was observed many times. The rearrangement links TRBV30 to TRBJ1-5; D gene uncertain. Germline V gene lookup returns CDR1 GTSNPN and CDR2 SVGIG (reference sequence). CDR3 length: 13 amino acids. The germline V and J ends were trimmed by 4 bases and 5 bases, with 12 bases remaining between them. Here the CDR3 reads CAWNSAFDQPQHF. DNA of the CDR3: TGTGCCTGGAACTCGGCTTTCGATCAGCCCCAGCATTTT. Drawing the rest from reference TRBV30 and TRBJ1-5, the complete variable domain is SQTIHQWPATLVQPVGSPLSLECTVEGTSNPNLYWYRQAAGRGLQLLFYSVGIGQISSEVPQNLSASRPQDRQFILSSKKLLLSDSGFYLCAWNSAFDQPQHFGDGTRLSIL.

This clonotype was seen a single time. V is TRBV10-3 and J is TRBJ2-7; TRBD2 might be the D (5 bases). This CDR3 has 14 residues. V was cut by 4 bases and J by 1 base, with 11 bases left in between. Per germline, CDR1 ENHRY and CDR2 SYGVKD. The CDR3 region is CAISVGGSSYEQYF. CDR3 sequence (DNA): TGTGCCATCAGTGTTGGCGGGTCATCCTACGAGCAGTACTTC.

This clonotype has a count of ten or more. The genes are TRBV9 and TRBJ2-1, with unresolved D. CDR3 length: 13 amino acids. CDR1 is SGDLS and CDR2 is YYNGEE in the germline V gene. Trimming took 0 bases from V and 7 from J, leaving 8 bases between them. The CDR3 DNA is TGTGCCAGCAGCGTAGGCCCGTCGAATGAGCAGTTCTTC. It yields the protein CASSVGPSNEQFF.

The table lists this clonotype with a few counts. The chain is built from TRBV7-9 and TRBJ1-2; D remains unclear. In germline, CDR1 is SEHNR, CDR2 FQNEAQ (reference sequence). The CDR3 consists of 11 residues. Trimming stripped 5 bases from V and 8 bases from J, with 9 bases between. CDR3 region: CASSRREGYTF. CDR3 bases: TGTGCCAGCAGCAGAAGGGAGGGCTACACCTTC.

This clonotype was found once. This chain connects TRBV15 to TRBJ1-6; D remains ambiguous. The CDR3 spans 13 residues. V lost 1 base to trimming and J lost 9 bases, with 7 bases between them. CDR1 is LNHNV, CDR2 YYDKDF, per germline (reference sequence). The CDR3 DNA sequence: TGTGCCACCAGCAGAGGAACCTCTTCACCCCTCCACTTT. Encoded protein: CATSRGTSSPLHF.

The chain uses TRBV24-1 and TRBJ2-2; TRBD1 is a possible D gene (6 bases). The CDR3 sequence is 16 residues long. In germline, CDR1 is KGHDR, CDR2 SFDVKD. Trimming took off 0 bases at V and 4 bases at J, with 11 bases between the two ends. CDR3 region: CATSDLTGLSTGELFF. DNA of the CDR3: TGTGCCACCAGTGATTTGACAGGGTTGAGCACCGGGGAGCTGTTTTTT.

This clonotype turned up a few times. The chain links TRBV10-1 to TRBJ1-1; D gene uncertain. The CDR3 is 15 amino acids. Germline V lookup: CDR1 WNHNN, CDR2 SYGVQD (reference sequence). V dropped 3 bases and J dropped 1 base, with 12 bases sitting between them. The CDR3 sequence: CASSETRWWNTEAFF. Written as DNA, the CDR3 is TGCGCCAGCAGTGAAACCAGATGGTGGAACACTGAAGCTTTCTTT.

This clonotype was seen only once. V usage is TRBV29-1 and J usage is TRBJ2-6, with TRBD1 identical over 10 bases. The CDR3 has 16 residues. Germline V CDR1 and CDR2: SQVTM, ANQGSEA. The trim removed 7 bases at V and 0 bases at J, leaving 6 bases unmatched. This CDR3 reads CSAKDRGGSGANVLTF. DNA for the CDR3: TGCAGCGCCAAGGACAGGGGGGGCTCTGGGGCCAACGTCCTGACTTTC. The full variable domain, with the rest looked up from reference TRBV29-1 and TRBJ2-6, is SAVISQKPSRDICQRGTSLTIQCQVDSQVTMMFWYRQQPGQSLTLIATANQGSEATYESGFVIDKFPISRPNLTFSTLTVSNMSPEDSSIYLCSAKDRGGSGANVLTFGAGSRLTVL.

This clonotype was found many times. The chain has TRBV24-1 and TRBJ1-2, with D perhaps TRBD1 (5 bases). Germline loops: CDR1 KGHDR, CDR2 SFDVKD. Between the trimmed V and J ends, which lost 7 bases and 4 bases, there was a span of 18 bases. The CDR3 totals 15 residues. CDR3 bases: TGTGCCACCAGCCAAGCCGGGGGATGGGGCTATGGCTACACCTTC. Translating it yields CATSQAGGWGYGYTF.

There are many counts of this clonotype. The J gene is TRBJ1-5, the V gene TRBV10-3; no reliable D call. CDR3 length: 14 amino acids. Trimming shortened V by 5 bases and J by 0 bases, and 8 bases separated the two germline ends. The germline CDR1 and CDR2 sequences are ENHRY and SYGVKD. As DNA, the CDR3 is TGTGCCATCAGTTTCGACTATAGCAATCAGCCCCAGCATTTT. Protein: CAISFDYSNQPQHF.

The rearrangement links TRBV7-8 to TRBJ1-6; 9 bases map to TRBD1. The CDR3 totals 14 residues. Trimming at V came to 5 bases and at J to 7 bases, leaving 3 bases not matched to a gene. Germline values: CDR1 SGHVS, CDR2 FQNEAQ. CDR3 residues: CASSEDRGNSPLHF. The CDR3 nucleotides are TGTGCCAGCAGCGAGGACAGGGGAAATTCACCCCTCCACTTT.

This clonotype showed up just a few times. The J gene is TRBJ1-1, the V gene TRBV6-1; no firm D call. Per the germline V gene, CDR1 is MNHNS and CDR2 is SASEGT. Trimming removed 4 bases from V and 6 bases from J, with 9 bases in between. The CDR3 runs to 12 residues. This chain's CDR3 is CASSAVLSEAFF. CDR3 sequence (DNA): TGTGCCAGCAGTGCGGTCTTATCTGAAGCTTTCTTT.